The clone carrying this TCR beta chain appeared a few times. Its matching antigen is unknown. The data derive from a study of beta chain features in type 1 diabetes. Expressed TCRB transcripts were sequenced after all isolated RNA was converted to cDNA. Measured with immunoSEQ multiplex PCR; TCRdb has only the in-frame clones, and not every one. This sample has 200,000 to 250,000 clones, with 7.5% to 10% found just once. Notes on the study in general: For Type 1 diabetes patients, all four CD4+ subsets carried TCRB CDR3s that were moderately but significantly shorter.

The sequenced sample consisted of naive CD4+ T cells from blood. The source of this sequence is a young woman in good health.

The CDR3 DNA sequence: TGCGCCAGCAGCCAAGGAAACAGGGGGAACACCGGGGAGCTGTTTTTT. This translates into CASSQGNRGNTGELFF. The gene calls are TRBV4-1 and TRBJ2-2; TRBD1 agrees at 7 bases. V gave up 1 base and J gave up 1 base; unmatched junction bases: 3. CDR1 and CDR2 (germline): MGHRA, YSYEKL. The CDR3 extends over 16 amino acids.